A selection of T cell receptor beta chains follows, all from one sample in a study of T cell repertoires in ileal Crohn's disease. Clones were read by immunoSEQ multiplex PCR, and TCRdb kept only the in-frame ones, dropping some. Counted here are approximately 15,000 clones, 75% to 85% occurring once; the ten biggest clones make up 4.2%. Source material: ileal tissue. These receptors all come from an adult with Crohn's disease. The CDR3 runs from the conserved cysteine through the conserved F or W. Each record gives: D gene, clone size, V gene, J gene, CDR3 protein. A D gene is named only where the DNA matches it firmly. The size field is filled for only some rows; it gives once, few, many or a size class.

NA	medium-sized	TRBV6-1	TRBJ1-6	CASSTGGDNSPLHF
TRBD2	NA	TRBV2	TRBJ2-3	CASSGTSGAASTDTQYF
TRBD2	NA	TRBV9	TRBJ2-3	CASSVETSGNTDTQYF
TRBD2	NA	TRBV7-2	TRBJ2-1	CASSVTSGRNNEQFF
TRBD1	NA	TRBV19	TRBJ1-5	CASSSIGGTGRSQPQHF
TRBD1	NA	TRBV7-9	TRBJ2-3	CASSRTGTGAPHTQYF
NA	few	TRBV30	TRBJ2-3	CAWRKGGAADTQYF
NA	NA	TRBV6-5	TRBJ1-6	CASREGRNYNSPLHF
NA	NA	TRBV5-4	TRBJ2-1	CASSFPGYNEQFF
TRBD2	NA	TRBV5-4	TRBJ2-3	CASSLRASGPDTQYF
NA	NA	TRBV19	TRBJ1-1	CASTRGDFFNTEAFF
NA	NA	TRBV14	TRBJ1-6	CASSPELYSPLHF
TRBD2	NA	TRBV4-3	TRBJ2-1	CASSQDRFSGIPEQFF
NA	NA	TRBV11-3	TRBJ2-1	CASRSASYGANEQFF
NA	few	TRBV11-3	TRBJ1-1	CASSGEATEAFF
NA	once	TRBV10-3	TRBJ1-1	CAISESLEAFF
NA	few	TRBV29-1	TRBJ2-1	CSVNTGTLNEQFF
TRBD1	NA	TRBV15	TRBJ2-3	CATSRADRGTQYF
TRBD1	once	TRBV6-1	NA	CASSEGQGALYEQYF
NA	NA	TRBV30	TRBJ1-1	CAWSWTANTEAFF
TRBD2	NA	TRBV7-9	TRBJ2-3	CASSITSGRAWDTQYF
TRBD1	NA	TRBV5-4	TRBJ2-5	CASSKMGQGAVQETQYF